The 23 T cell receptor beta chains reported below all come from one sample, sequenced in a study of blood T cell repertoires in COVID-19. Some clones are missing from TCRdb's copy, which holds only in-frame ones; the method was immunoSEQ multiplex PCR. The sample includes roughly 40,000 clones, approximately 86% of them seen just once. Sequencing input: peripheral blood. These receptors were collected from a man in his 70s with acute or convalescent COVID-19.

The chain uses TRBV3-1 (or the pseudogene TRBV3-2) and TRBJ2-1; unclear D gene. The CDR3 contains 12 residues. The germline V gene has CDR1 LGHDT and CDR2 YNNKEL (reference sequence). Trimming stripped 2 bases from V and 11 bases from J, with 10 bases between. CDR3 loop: CASSQLGFKQFF. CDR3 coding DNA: TGTGCCAGCAGCCAACTAGGCTTCAAGCAGTTCTTC.

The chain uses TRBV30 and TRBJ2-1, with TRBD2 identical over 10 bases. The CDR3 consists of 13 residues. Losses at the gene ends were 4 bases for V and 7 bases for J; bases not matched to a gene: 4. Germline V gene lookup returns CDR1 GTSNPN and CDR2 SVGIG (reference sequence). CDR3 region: CAWTSGSVNEQFF. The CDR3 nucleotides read TGTGCCTGGACTAGCGGGAGTGTAAATGAGCAGTTCTTC.

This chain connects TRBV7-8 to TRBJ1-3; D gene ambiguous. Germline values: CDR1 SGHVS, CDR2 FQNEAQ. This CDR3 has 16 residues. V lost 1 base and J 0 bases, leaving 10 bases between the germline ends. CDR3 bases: TGTGCCAGCAGCTTAGGAGGGCAACTCTCTGGAAACACCATATATTTT. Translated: CASSLGGQLSGNTIYF.

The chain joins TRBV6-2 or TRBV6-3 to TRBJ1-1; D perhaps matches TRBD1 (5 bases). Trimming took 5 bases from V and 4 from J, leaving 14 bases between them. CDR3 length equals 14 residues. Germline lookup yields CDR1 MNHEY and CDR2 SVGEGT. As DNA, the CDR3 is TGTGCCAGCAGTGGAAAAGGGGCGAGCACTGAAGCTTTCTTT. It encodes CASSGKGASTEAFF.

The CDR3 spells CASSWDTYGYTF. The CDR3 DNA follows: TGTGCCAGCAGTTGGGACACCTATGGCTACACCTTC. V usage is TRBV12-3 or TRBV12-4 and J usage is TRBJ1-2, with D perhaps matching TRBD1 (6 bases). V lost 4 bases and J lost 4, with 7 bases in between. This CDR3 is built from 12 residues.

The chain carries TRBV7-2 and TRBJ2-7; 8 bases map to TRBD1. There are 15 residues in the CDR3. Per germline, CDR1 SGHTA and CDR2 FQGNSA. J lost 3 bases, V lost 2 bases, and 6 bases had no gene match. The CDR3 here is CASSLISDRDYEQYF. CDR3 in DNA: TGTGCCAGCAGCTTAATCTCGGACAGGGACTACGAGCAGTACTTC. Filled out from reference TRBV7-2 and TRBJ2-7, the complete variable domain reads GAGVSQSPSNKVTEKGKDVELRCDPISGHTALYWYRQSLGQGLEFLIYFQGNSAPDKSGLPSDRFSAERTGGSVSTLTIQRTQQEDSAVYLCASSLISDRDYEQYFGPGTRLTVT.

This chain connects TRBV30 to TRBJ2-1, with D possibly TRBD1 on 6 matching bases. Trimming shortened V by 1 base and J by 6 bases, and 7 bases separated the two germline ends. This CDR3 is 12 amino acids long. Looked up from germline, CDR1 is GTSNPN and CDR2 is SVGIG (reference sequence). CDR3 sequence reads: CAWSGGGNEQFF. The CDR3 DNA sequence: TGTGCCTGGAGTGGAGGGGGCAATGAGCAGTTCTTC.

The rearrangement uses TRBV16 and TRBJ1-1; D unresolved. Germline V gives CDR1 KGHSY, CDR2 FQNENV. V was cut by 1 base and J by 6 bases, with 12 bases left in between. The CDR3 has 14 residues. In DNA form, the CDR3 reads TGTGCCAGCAGCCAATTTACTAGTTGGGCTGAAGCTTTCTTT. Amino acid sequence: CASSQFTSWAEAFF.

CDR3 region: CASSLDRSVEAFF. In DNA form, the CDR3 reads TGTGCCAGCAGCTTAGATCGATCAGTTGAAGCTTTCTTT. The V and J genes are TRBV7-2 and TRBJ1-1; D remains ambiguous. The CDR3 spans 13 residues. Trimming removed 1 base from V and 7 bases from J, with 10 bases in between. Germline lookup yields CDR1 SGHTA and CDR2 FQGNSA.

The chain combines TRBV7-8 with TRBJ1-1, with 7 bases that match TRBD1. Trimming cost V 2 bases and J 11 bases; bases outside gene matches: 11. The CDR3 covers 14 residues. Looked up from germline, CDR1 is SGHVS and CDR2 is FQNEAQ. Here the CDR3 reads CASSLSSQGGLAFF. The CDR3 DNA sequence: TGTGCCAGCAGCTTATCCTCTCAGGGGGGTTTGGCTTTCTTT.

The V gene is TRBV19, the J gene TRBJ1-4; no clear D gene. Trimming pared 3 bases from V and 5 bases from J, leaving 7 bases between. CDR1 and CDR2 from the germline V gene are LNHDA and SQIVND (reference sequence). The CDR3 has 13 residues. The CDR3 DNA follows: TGTGCCAGTAGTATCTCGGGAAATGAAAAACTGTTTTTT. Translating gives CASSISGNEKLFF.

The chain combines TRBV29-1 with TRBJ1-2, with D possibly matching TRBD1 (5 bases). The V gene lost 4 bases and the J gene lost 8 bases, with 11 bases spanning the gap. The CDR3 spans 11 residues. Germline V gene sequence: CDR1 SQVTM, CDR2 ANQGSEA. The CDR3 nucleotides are TGCAGCGTTGTAACGGGACTCGGCTACACCTTC. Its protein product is CSVVTGLGYTF.

The CDR3 is CASSPQGIQPQHF. Written as DNA, the CDR3 is TGTGCCAGCAGCCCACAGGGGATTCAGCCCCAGCATTTT. The chain is built from TRBV7-9 and TRBJ1-5; TRBD1 agrees at 7 bases. There are 13 residues in the CDR3. CDR1 and CDR2 from the germline V gene are SEHNR and FQNEAQ (reference sequence). Losses at the gene ends were 5 bases for V and 6 bases for J; bases not matched to a gene: 4.

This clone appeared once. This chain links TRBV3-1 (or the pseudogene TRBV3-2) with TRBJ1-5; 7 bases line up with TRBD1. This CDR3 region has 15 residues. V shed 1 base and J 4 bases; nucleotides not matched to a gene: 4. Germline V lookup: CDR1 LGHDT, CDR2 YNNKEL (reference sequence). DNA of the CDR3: TGTGCCAGCAGCCAAGGAGGGGGCGGGAATCAGCCCCAGCATTTT. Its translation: CASSQGGGGNQPQHF.

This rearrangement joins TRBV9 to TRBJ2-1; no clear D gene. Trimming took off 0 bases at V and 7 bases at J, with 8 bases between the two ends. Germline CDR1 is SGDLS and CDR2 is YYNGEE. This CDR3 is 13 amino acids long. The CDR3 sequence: CASSVGTLNEQFF. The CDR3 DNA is TGTGCCAGCAGCGTAGGAACTCTTAATGAGCAGTTCTTC.

For the CDR3, the DNA is TGTGCCAGCAGTGAAGCGCACGGTGGGGCCAACGTCCTGACTTTC. It translates to CASSEAHGGANVLTF. The V and J genes are TRBV2 and TRBJ2-6; D uncertain. This CDR3 comprises 15 residues. Germline assignment: CDR1 SNHLY and CDR2 FYNNEI. The germline V and J ends were trimmed by 0 bases and 3 bases, with 6 bases remaining between them.

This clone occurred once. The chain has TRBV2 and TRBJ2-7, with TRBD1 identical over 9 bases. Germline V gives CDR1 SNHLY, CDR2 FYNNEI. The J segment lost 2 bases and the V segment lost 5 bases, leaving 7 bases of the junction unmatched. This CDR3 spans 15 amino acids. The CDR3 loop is CASSKSGQGAYEQYF. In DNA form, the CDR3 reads TGTGCCAGCAGTAAATCGGGACAGGGAGCCTACGAGCAGTACTTC.

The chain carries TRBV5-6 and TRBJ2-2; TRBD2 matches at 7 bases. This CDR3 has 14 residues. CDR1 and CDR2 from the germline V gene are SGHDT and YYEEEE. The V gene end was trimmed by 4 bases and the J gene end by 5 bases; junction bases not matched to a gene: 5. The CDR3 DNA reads TGTGCCAGCAGCCCCACCGGGGGGACCGGGGAGCTGTTTTTT. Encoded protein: CASSPTGGTGELFF.

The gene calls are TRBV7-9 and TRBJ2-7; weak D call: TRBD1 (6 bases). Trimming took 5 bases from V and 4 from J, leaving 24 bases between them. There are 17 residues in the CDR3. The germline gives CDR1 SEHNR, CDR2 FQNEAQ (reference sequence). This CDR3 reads CASSPAPSDSYLYEQYF. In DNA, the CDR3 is TGTGCCAGCAGCCCGGCCCCCTCGGACAGTTACCTTTACGAGCAGTACTTC.

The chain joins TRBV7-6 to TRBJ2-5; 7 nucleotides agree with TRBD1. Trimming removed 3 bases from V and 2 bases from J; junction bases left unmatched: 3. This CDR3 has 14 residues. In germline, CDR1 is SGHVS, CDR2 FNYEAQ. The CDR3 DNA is TGTGCCAGCAGCTTCACAGGGGTTCAAGAGACCCAGTACTTC. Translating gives CASSFTGVQETQYF.

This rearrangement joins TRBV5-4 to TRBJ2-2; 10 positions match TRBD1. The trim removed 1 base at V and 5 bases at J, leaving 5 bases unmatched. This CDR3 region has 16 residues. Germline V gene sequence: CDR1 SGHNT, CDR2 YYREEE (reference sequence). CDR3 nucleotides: TGTGCCAGCAGCTTGAAGGACAGGGGGGTAACCGGGGAGCTGTTTTTT. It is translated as CASSLKDRGVTGELFF.

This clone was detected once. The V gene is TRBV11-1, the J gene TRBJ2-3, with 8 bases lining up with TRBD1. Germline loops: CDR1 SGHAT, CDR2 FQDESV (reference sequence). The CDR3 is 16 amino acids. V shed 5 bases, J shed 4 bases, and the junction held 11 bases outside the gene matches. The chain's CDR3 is CASSLGQGRVADTQYF. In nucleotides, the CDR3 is TGTGCCAGCAGCCTAGGACAGGGAAGGGTCGCAGATACGCAGTATTTT. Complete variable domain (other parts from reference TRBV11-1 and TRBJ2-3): EAEVAQSPRYKITEKSQAVAFWCDPISGHATLYWYRQILGQGPELLVQFQDESVVDDSQLPKDRFSAERLKGVDSTLKIQPAELGDSAMYLCASSLGQGRVADTQYFGPGTRLTVL.

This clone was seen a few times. CDR3 protein: CASSLSSGGLNTIYF. The CDR3, as DNA: TGTGCCAGCAGTTTATCGAGCGGAGGGTTGAACACCATATATTTT. V and J are TRBV27 and TRBJ1-3; D is undetermined. CDR1 and CDR2 (germline): MNHEY, SMNVEV (reference sequence). Trimming took 0 bases from V and 7 from J, leaving 13 bases between them. The CDR3 runs 15 residues.